Sequencing of this T cell receptor (beta chain) was carried out in a study of shared clonotypes between healthy human individuals. In the study overall: A few men and a couple of women, aged 18 to 49, were donors.

Germline V gene lookup returns CDR1 LGHNA and CDR2 YSLEER. The CDR3 consists of 18 residues. Between the trimmed V and J ends, which lost 0 bases and 3 bases, there was a span of 21 bases. Sequencing was performed with immunoSEQ multiplex PCR; in TCRdb, only in-frame clones are kept and a portion is missing. The repertoire holds over a million clones, with around 97% as singletons. Sequencing was done on a sample of naive CD4+ T cells sorted from blood. Subset in this sample: CD45RA+ positively selected. The chain uses TRBV4-3 and TRBJ2-7; D is unclear. The source is a man in his thirties or forties in good health. CDR3 DNA: TGCGCCAGCAGCCAAGAAACCGACGCGACATATACTTACTACGAGCAGTACTTC. It specifies CASSQETDATYTYYEQYF.